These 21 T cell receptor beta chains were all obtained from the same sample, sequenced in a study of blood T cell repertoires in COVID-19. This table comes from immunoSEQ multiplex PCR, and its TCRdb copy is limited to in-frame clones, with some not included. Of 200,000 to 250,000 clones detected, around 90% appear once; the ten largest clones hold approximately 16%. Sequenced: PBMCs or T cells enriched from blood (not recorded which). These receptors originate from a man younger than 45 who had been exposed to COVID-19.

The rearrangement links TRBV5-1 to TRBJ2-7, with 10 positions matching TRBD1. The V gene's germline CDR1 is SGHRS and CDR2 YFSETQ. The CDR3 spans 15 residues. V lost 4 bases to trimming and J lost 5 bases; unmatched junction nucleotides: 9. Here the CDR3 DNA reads TGCGCCAGCAGCAACCCGGGACAGGGGTGGGACGAGCAGTACTTC. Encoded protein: CASSNPGQGWDEQYF.

CDR3 loop: CASSRRGPEGYTF. The CDR3 bases are TGTGCCAGCAGCCGTAGGGGGCCGGAAGGCTACACCTTC. The chain uses TRBV11-2 and TRBJ1-2; TRBD1 matches 7 bases. Germline lookup yields CDR1 SGHAT and CDR2 FQNNGV. Trimming removed 5 bases from V and 8 bases from J; junction bases left unmatched: 8. This CDR3 is 13 amino acids long.

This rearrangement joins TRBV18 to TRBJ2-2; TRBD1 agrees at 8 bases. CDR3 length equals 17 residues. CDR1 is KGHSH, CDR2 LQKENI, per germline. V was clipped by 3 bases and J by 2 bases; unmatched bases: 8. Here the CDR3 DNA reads TGTGCCAGCTCACCCCGCCAGACAGGGGCTAACACCGGGGAGCTGTTTTTT. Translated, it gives CASSPRQTGANTGELFF.

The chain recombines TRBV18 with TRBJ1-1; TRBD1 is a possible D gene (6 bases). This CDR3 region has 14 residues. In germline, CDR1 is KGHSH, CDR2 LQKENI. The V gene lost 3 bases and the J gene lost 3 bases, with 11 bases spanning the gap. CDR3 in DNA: TGTGCCAGCTCACCTTCAGGGGCTTACACTGAAGCTTTCTTT. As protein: CASSPSGAYTEAFF.

The CDR3 sequence: CASSRDREQFF. The CDR3 region has the DNA TGTGCCAGCAGCCGGGACAGAGAGCAGTTCTTC. The chain links TRBV6-5 to TRBJ2-1, with 7 nucleotides matching TRBD1. V trimming: 6 bases; J trimming: 10 bases; junction bases outside the gene matches: 3. CDR1 is MNHEY, CDR2 SVGAGI, per germline. This CDR3 has 11 residues.

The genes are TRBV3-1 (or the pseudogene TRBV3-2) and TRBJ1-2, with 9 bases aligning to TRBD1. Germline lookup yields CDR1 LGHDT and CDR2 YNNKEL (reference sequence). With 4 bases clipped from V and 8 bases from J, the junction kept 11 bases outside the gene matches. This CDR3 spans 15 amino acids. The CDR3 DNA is TGTGCCAGCAGCCTAGAGGGACAGGGCCTCGGCGGCTACACCTTC. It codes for CASSLEGQGLGGYTF.

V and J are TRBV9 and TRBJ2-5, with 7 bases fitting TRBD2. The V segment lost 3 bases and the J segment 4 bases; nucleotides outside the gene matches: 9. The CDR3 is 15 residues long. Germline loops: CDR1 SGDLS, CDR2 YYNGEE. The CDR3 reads CASSARAGVGETQYF. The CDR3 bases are TGTGCCAGCAGCGCCCGGGCGGGGGTCGGAGAGACCCAGTACTTC.

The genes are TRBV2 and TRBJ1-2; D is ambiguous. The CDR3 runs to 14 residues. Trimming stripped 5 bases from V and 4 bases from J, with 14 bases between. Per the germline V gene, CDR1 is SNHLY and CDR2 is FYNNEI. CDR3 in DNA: TGTGCCAGCAGTCTCGGGAAGGGCGGCTATGGCTACACCTTC. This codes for CASSLGKGGYGYTF.

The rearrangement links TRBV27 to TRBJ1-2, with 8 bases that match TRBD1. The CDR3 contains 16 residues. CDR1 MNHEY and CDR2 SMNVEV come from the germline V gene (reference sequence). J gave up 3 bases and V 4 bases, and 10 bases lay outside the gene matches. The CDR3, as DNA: TGTGCCAGCAGTTCCCCCGACGACAGGGGTTACTATGGCTACACCTTC. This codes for CASSSPDDRGYYGYTF.

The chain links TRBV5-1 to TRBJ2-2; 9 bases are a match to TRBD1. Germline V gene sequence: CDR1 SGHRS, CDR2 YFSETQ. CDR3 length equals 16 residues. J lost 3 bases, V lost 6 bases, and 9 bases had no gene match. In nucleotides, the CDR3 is TGCGCCAGCAAAAGACAACAGGGGGCCTACACCGGGGAGCTGTTTTTT. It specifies CASKRQQGAYTGELFF.

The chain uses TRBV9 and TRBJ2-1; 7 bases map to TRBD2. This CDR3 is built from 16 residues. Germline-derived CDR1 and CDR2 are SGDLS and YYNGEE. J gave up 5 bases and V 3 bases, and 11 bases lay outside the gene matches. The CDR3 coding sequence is TGTGCCAGCAGCGGACTTGCGGGACTACCGAACAATGAGCAGTTCTTC. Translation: CASSGLAGLPNNEQFF.

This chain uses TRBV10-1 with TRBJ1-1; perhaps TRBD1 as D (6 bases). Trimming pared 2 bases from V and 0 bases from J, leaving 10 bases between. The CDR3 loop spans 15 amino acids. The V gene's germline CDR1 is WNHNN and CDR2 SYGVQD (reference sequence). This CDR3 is CASSELTGLNTEAFF. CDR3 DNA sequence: TGCGCCAGCAGTGAGCTTACAGGGTTGAACACTGAAGCTTTCTTT.

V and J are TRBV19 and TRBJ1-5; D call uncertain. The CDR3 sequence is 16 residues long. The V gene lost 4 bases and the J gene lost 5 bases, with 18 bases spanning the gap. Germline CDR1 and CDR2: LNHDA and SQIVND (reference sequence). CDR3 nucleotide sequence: TGTGCCAGTAGTACCCCCGGGAGGGTCCCCGATCAGCCCCAGCATTTT. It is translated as CASSTPGRVPDQPQHF. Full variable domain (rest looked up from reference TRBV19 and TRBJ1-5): DGGITQSPKYLFRKEGQNVTLSCEQNLNHDAMYWYRQDPGQGLRLIYYSQIVNDFQKGDIAEGYSVSREKKESFPLTVTSAQKNPTAFYLCASSTPGRVPDQPQHFGDGTRLSIL.

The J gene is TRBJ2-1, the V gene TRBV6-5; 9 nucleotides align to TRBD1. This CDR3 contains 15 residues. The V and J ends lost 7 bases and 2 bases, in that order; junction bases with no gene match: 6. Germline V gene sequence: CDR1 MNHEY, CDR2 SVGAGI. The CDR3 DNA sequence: TGTGCCAGCACCCGGACAGGGGCCACCTACAATGAGCAGTTCTTC. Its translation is CASTRTGATYNEQFF.

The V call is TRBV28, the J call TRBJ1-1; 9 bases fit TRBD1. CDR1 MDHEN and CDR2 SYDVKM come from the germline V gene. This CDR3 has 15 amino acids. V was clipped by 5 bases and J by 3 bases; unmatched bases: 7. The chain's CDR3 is CASSARTGVYTEAFF. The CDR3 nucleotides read TGTGCCAGCAGTGCAAGGACAGGGGTCTACACTGAAGCTTTCTTT.

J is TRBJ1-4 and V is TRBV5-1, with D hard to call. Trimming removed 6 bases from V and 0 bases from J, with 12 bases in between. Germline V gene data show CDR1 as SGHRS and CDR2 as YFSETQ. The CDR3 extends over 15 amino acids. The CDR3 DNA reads TGCGCCAGCAAATGGACTGCTGCAACTAATGAAAAACTGTTTTTT. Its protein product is CASKWTAATNEKLFF.

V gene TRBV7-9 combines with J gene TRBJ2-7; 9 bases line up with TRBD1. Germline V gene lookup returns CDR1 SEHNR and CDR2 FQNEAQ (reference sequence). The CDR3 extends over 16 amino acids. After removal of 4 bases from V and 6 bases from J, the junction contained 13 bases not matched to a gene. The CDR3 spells CASSWRGGTGHAEQYF. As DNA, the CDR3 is TGTGCCAGCAGCTGGAGGGGGGGGACAGGGCACGCCGAGCAGTACTTC.

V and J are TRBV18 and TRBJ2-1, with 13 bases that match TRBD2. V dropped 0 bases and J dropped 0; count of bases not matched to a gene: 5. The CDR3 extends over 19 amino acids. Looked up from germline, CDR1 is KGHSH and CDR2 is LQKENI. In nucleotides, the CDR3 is TGTGCCAGCTCACCACCGGGACTAGCGGGGCCGAGCTCCTACAATGAGCAGTTCTTC. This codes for CASSPPGLAGPSSYNEQFF. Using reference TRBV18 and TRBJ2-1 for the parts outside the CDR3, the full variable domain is NAGVMQNPRHLVRRRGQEARLRCSPMKGHSHVYWYRQLPEEGLKFMVYLQKENIIDESGMPKERFSAEFPKEGPSILRIQQVVRGDSAAYFCASSPPGLAGPSSYNEQFFGPGTRLTVL.

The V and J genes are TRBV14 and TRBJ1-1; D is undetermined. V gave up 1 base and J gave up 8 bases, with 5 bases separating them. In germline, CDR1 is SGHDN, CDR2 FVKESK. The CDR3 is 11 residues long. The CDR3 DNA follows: TGTGCCAGCAGCCAAGCGGGAGAAGCTTTCTTT. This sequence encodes CASSQAGEAFF.

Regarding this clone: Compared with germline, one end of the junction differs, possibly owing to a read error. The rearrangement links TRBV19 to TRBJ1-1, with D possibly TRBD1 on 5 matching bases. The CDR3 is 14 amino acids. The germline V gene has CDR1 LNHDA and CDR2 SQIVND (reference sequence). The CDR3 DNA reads TGTGCCAGTACCCGCCGGGACGTCCGGGAGGGGTGGATCTTT. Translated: CASTRRDVREGWIF.

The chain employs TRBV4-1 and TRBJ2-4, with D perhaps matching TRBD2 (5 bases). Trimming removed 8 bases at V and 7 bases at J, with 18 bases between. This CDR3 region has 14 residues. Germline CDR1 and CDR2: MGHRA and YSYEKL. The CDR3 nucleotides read TGCGCCAGCGGACTTTACCGAGGGAGTAACATTCAGTACTTC. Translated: CASGLYRGSNIQYF.